Listed below are T cell receptor beta chains from one sample, sequenced in a study of radiotherapy plus CTLA-4 blockade in lung cancer. Produced via immunoSEQ multiplex PCR; TCRdb's table is partial and in-frame only. Seen here are some 49,000 clones, around 83% observed once, and the top ten hold 28%. The sample consisted of peripheral blood, taken from a patient treated with radiotherapy plus ipilimumab. These receptors were collected from a human donor with non-small cell lung cancer whose response to radiotherapy plus ipilimumab could not be evaluated. CDR3s include the opening cysteine and the closing phenylalanine or tryptophan. A D gene is named only where the DNA matches it firmly. The size of a clone is reported for some rows only, either as once, few or many, or as a class for expanded clones.

V: TRBV5-4; D: NA; size: NA; J: TRBJ2-7; DNA: TGTGCCAGCAGCTCACCAAATACAGGTTACGAGCAGTACTTC; CDR3: CASSSPNTGYEQYF
V: TRBV29-1; D: NA; size: NA; J: TRBJ1-2; DNA: TGCAGCGCCAGATCGACAGTCTATGGCTACACCTTC; CDR3: CSARSTVYGYTF
V: TRBV7-3; D: NA; size: NA; J: TRBJ2-7; DNA: TGTGCCAGCAGCCAAAGCGGGTCCTACGAGCAGTACTTC; CDR3: CASSQSGSYEQYF
V: TRBV7-9; D: NA; size: once; J: TRBJ2-7; DNA: TGTGCCAGCAGTCGGTTGGACTACGAGCAGTACTTC; CDR3: CASSRLDYEQYF
V: TRBV27; D: NA; size: NA; J: TRBJ2-2; DNA: TGTGCCAGCACCCCGACAGGCAGGACCGGGGAGCTGTTTTTT; CDR3: CASTPTGRTGELFF
V: TRBV29-1; D: TRBD2; size: NA; J: TRBJ2-5; DNA: TGCAGCCCATTTGCTGCTAGCGGGGACACCGACCAAGAGACCCAGTACTTC; CDR3: CSPFAASGDTDQETQYF
V: TRBV27; D: NA; size: NA; J: TRBJ2-4; DNA: TGTGCCAGCCCCAACACCGTAACAGGAGTACCCCACAAAAACATTCAGTACTTC; CDR3: CASPNTVTGVPHKNIQYF
V: TRBV28; D: NA; size: NA; J: TRBJ1-1; DNA: TGTGCCAGCATCCCAACAGGCCGGCTTTTAGCTTTCTTT; CDR3: CASIPTGRLLAFF
V: TRBV29-1; D: NA; size: NA; J: TRBJ1-6; DNA: TGCAGCGTTGTTGCGGGGGATAATTCACCCCTCCACTTT; CDR3: CSVVAGDNSPLHF
V: TRBV19; D: NA; size: NA; J: TRBJ1-5; DNA: TGTGCCAGTAGTATATTCGAGCCGAATCAGCCCCAGCATTTT; CDR3: CASSIFEPNQPQHF
V: TRBV28; D: TRBD2; size: NA; J: TRBJ2-7; DNA: TGTGCCAGCAGTTTAGCTAGCGGGATCCCCTACGAGCAGTACTTC; CDR3: CASSLASGIPYEQYF
V: TRBV28; D: TRBD1; size: NA; J: TRBJ1-4; DNA: TGTGCCAGCAGTTTCCAGGGGGCTGGAAGGAGCGAAAAACTGTTTTTT; CDR3: CASSFQGAGRSEKLFF
V: TRBV19; D: TRBD2; size: NA; J: TRBJ2-7; DNA: TGTGCCAGTAGTGTACTAGCGGGAGGGTTCTCCTACGAGCAGTACTTC; CDR3: CASSVLAGGFSYEQYF
V: TRBV7-8; D: NA; size: NA; J: TRBJ2-7; DNA: TGTGCCAGCAGCTTATCCACTAGCTCCTACGAGCAGTACTTC; CDR3: CASSLSTSSYEQYF
V: TRBV4-3; D: TRBD2; size: NA; J: TRBJ2-1; DNA: TGCGCCAGCAGCCAAGCCCGACTAGCGGGAGTAGGAGGGGAGCAGTTCTTC; CDR3: CASSQARLAGVGGEQFF
V: TRBV28; D: TRBD1; size: once; J: TRBJ1-2; DNA: TGTGCCAGCAGACCCCCAACAGGGGATGGCTACACCTTC; CDR3: CASRPPTGDGYTF
V: TRBV19; D: NA; size: NA; J: TRBJ1-5; DNA: TGTGCCAGTAGTATTCCGGGGTATCAGCCCCAGCATTTT; CDR3: CASSIPGYQPQHF
V: TRBV27; D: TRBD1; size: NA; J: TRBJ2-3; DNA: TGTGCCAGCAGTCTCCGGGACAGGGACACAGATACGCAGTATTTT; CDR3: CASSLRDRDTDTQYF
V: TRBV5-6; D: NA; size: NA; J: TRBJ1-2; DNA: TGTGCCAGCAGCTTGGGGAACAGGGAGAGGAACTATGGCTACACCTTC; CDR3: CASSLGNRERNYGYTF
V: TRBV29-1; D: TRBD1; size: NA; J: TRBJ1-2; DNA: TGCAGCGTTGGGACAGGGGGATCCTATGGCTACACCTTC; CDR3: CSVGTGGSYGYTF
V: TRBV19; D: TRBD1; size: NA; J: TRBJ1-5; DNA: TGTGCCAGTAGTATCGGACAGGGAGGCGGACAGCCCCAGCATTTT; CDR3: CASSIGQGGGQPQHF
V: TRBV7-3; D: TRBD2; size: NA; J: TRBJ2-2; DNA: TGTGCCAGCAGCCCATCCGGGACTAGTTCCGGGGAGCTGTTTTTT; CDR3: CASSPSGTSSGELFF
V: TRBV27; D: NA; size: NA; J: TRBJ1-1; DNA: TGTGCCAGCAGTTTGGTTCGCTATGCGGAAGCTTTCTTT; CDR3: CASSLVRYAEAFF
V: TRBV23-1; D: NA; size: NA; J: TRBJ2-7; DNA: TGCGCCAGGATCTTTAGCGGCCACCCCTACGAGCAGTACTTC; CDR3: CARIFSGHPYEQYF
V: TRBV28; D: TRBD1; size: NA; J: TRBJ2-3; DNA: TGTGCCAGCAGAAGACAGGGGGCTGGGGATACGCAGTATTTT; CDR3: CASRRQGAGDTQYF
V: TRBV27; D: TRBD2; size: NA; J: TRBJ2-7; DNA: TGTGCCAGCAGTCTCGTGGGGGGGAGCCAACTCTACGAGCAGTACTTC; CDR3: CASSLVGGSQLYEQYF
V: TRBV5-4; D: NA; size: once; J: TRBJ2-1; DNA: TGTGCCAGCAGCTTGGGACAGTACAATGAGCAGTTCTTC; CDR3: CASSLGQYNEQFF
V: TRBV19; D: NA; size: once; J: TRBJ1-5; DNA: TGTGCCAGTAGTATCGATCGACTTTTCAGGGCCATAGAAGGGAATCAGCCCCAGCATTTT; CDR3: CASSIDRLFRAIEGNQPQHF
V: TRBV19; D: TRBD1; size: few; J: TRBJ1-5; DNA: TGTGCCAGTAGTATAGACGACAGGGCAAATCAGCCCCAGCATTTT; CDR3: CASSIDDRANQPQHF
V: TRBV19; D: NA; size: NA; J: TRBJ1-1; DNA: TGTGCCAGTAGGCCCATTTACAAGAACACTGAAGCTTTCTTT; CDR3: CASRPIYKNTEAFF
V: TRBV4-3; D: NA; size: NA; J: TRBJ1-3; DNA: TGCGCCAGCAGCCAAGATCTGGGGCTTACAGGAAACACCATATATTTT; CDR3: CASSQDLGLTGNTIYF